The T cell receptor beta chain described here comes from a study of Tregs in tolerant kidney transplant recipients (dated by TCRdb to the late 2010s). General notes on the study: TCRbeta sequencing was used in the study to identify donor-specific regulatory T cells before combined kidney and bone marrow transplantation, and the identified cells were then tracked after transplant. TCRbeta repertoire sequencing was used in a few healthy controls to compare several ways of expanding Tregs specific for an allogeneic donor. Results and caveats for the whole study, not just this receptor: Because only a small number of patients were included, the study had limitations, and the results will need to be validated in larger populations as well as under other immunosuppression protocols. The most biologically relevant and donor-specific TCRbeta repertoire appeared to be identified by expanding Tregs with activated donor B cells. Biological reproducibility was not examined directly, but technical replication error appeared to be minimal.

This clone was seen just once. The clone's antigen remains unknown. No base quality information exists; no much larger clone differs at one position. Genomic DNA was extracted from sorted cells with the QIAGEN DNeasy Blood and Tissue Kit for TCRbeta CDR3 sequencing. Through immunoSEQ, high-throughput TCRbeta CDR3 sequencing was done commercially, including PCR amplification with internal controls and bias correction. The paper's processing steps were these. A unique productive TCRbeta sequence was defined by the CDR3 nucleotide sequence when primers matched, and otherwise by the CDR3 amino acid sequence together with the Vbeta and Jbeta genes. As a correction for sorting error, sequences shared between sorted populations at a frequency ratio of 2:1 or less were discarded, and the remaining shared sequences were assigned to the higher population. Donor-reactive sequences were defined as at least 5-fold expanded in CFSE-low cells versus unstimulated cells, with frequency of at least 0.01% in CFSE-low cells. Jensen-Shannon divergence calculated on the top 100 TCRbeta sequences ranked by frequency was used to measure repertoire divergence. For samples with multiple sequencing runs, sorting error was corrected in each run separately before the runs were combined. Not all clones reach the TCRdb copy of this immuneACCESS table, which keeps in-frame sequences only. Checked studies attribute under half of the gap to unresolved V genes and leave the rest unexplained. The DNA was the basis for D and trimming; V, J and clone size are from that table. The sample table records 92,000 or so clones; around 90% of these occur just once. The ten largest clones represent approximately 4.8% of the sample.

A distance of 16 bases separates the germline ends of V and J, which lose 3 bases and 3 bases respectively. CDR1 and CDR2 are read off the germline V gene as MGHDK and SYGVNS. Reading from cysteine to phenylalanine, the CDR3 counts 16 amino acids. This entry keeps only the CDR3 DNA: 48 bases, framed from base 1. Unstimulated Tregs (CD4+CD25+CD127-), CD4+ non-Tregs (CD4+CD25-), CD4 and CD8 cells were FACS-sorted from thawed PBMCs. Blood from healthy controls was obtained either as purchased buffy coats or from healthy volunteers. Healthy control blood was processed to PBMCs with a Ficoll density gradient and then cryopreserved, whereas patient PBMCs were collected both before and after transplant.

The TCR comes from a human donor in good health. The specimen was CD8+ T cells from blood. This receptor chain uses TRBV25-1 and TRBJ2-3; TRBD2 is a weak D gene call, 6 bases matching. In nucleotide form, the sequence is TGTGCCAGCAGTGACCTTCTGGCGGGAAGGACAGATACGCAGTATTTT. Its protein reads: CASSDLLAGRTDTQYF.